This T cell receptor (beta chain) originates from a study of blood T cell repertoires in COVID-19. The overall study: T cells, B-cell-depleted T cells, or PBMCs supplied cDNA or gDNA.

Across under 25 US areas, participants ranged in age from roughly 18 to 95 years. Categorization into cohorts depended on clinical history that participants reported. The CDR3 contains 17 residues. V dropped 5 bases and J dropped 0; count of bases not matched to a gene: 6. The germline gives CDR1 SGHTA, CDR2 FQGTGA. Original data processing: Cell counts per sample came from amplifying reference gene primers. Data came from immunoSEQ multiplex PCR; TCRdb stores just in-frame clones and leaves some out. D and trimming come from the DNA, and the V and J calls and clone size come from that table. Here the sample spans roughly 280,000 clones, about 85% being singletons.

This chain uses TRBV7-3 with TRBJ2-3; 12 bases agree with TRBD2. What was sequenced was PBMCs or T cells enriched from blood (not recorded which). This TCR was recovered from a woman aged 45-65 years who had recovered from COVID-19. CDR3 in amino acids: CASSPTSGGLSTDTQYF. Written as DNA, the CDR3 is TGTGCCAGCAGCCCCACTAGCGGGGGGCTTAGCACAGATACGCAGTATTTT.